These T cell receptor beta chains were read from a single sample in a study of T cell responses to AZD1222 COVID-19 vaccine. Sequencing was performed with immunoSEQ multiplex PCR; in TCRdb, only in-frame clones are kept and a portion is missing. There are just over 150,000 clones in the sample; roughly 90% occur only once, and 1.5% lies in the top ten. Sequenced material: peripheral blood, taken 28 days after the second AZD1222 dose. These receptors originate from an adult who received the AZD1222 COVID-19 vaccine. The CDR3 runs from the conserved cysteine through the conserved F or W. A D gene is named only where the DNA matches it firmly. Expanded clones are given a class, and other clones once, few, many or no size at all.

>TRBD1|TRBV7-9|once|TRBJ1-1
CASSSGTVEAFF
TGTGCCAGCAGTTCCGGGACAGTTGAAGCTTTCTTT
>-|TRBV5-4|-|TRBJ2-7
CASSIGYEQYF
TGTGCCAGCAGCATAGGCTACGAGCAGTACTTC
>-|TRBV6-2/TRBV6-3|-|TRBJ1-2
CASSWTTGDYGYTF
TGTGCCAGCAGTTGGACGACAGGTGACTATGGCTACACCTTC
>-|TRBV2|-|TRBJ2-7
CASSEGYEQYF
TGTGCCAGCAGTGAAGGGTACGAGCAGTACTTC
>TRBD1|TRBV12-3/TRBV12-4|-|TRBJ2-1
CATRDSGYNEQFF
TGTGCCACCCGGGACAGCGGATACAATGAGCAGTTCTTC
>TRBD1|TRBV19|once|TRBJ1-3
CATGEGASEDTIYF
TGTGCCACGGGGGAGGGGGCTTCGGAGGACACCATATATTTT
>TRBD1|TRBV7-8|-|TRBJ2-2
CASSFHPGGTGELFF
TGTGCCAGCAGCTTCCATCCAGGGGGTACCGGGGAGCTGTTTTTT
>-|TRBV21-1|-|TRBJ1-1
CASTQAFF
TGTGCCAGCACCCAAGCTTTCTTT
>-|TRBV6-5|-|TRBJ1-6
CASRPLGVGSPLHF
TGTGCCAGCCGACCTTTGGGCGTGGGTTCACCCCTCCACTTT
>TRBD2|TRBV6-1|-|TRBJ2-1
CASSAQTLRLAGTYNEQFF
TGTGCCAGCAGTGCCCAGACCCTGCGACTAGCGGGAACCTACAATGAGCAGTTCTTC
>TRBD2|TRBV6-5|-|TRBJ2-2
CASREGTSPGELFF
TGTGCCAGCCGGGAGGGGACATCCCCCGGGGAGCTGTTTTTT
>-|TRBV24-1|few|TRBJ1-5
CATSDFDGFKHF
TGTGCCACCAGTGATTTCGACGGCTTTAAGCATTTT
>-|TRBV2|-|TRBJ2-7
CASSSGGGIAEQYF
TGTGCCAGCAGTTCTGGAGGCGGGATTGCCGAGCAGTACTTC
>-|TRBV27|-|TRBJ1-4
CASSLARGTFTNEKLFF
TGTGCCAGCAGTCTAGCCAGAGGGACATTTACTAATGAAAAACTGTTTTTT
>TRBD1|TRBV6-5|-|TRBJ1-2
CASSRTGTSYGYTF
TGTGCCAGCAGTCGGACAGGGACGAGCTATGGCTACACCTTC
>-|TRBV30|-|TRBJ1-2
CAWTGVPNYGYTF
TGTGCCTGGACAGGGGTTCCTAACTATGGCTACACCTTC
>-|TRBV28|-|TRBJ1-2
CASGGWGDDYGYTF
TGTGCCAGCGGTGGGTGGGGCGATGACTATGGCTACACCTTC
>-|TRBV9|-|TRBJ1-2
CASSGRLNYGYTF
TGTGCCAGCAGCGGGCGGCTTAACTATGGCTACACCTTC
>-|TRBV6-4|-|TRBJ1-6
CASSGTGGNSPLHF
TGTGCCAGCAGTGGAACCGGTGGGAATTCACCCCTCCACTTT
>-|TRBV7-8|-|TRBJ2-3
CASSLDPNREVDTQYF
TGTGCCAGCAGCTTAGATCCGAACAGGGAGGTGGATACGCAGTATTTT
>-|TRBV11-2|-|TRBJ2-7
CASSLRSGTYEQYF
TGTGCCAGCAGCCTCCGTTCGGGGACCTACGAGCAGTACTTC
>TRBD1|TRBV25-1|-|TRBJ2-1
CASSSYLRGQDEQFF
TGTGCCAGCAGTAGTTATTTAAGGGGGCAGGATGAGCAGTTCTTC
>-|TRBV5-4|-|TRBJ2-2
CASSQDSGGELFF
TGTGCCAGCAGCCAGGACAGTGGCGGGGAGCTGTTTTTT
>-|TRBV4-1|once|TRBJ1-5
CASSQETERGNQPQHF
TGCGCCAGCAGCCAAGAGACAGAAAGAGGCAATCAGCCCCAGCATTTT
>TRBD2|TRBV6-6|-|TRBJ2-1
CASSYSGASGGEQFF
TGTGCCAGCAGTTACTCGGGGGCTAGCGGGGGTGAGCAGTTCTTC
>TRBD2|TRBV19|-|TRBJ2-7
CASSWGAASGSRAGVRLHF
TGTGCCAGTAGTTGGGGGGCGGCTAGCGGGAGCCGTGCCGGAGTTCGTCTCCACTTC